This T cell receptor (beta chain) was recorded in a study of T cell responses to AZD1222 COVID-19 vaccine. This clone was recorded only once. Its antigen remains unknown. Trimming stripped 2 bases from V and 3 bases from J, with 11 bases between. From germline, CDR1 is MNHEY and CDR2 SMNVEV (reference sequence). This CDR3 is 15 amino acids long. Profiled with immunoSEQ multiplex PCR; TCRdb holds only in-frame clones, not every one. Counted here are some 150,000 clones, 90% to 95% occurring once; the ten biggest clones make up around 4.5%. Study observations and caveats: Elevations in Spike-specific TCR breadth and depth followed administration of two AZD1222 doses. Spike-spanning, vaccine-associated CD4 TCRs were dominant at 160-218 and 743-854.

The sequenced sample was peripheral blood, obtained on day 0 of MenACWY control vaccination. This TCR derives from an adult in good health. The chain couples TRBV27 to TRBJ2-1; a weak D match, TRBD2 (6 bases). The CDR3 nucleotides read TGTGCCAGCAGTTTAATTAGCGGACACTACAATGAGCAGTTCTTC. This sequence encodes CASSLISGHYNEQFF.